Shown below are 9 T cell receptor beta chains from a single sample sequenced in a study of T cell clonality in common variable immunodeficiency. Sequencing used immunoSEQ multiplex PCR; TCRdb keeps in-frame clones, though not all of them. Sampling found more than 65,000 clones, none seen once. The sequenced material came from peripheral blood mononuclear cells. Receptors originate from a person aged 18 to 75 in good health.

At least ten counts were recorded for this clone. The observed sequence ends 3 residues before the CDR3 terminus, with the missing tail filled in from the germline J gene. The chain employs TRBV30 and TRBJ1-2; a possible D gene is TRBD1 (5 bases). The CDR3 has 19 amino acids. V was pared by 2 bases and J by 3 bases, with 28 bases between. The V gene's germline CDR1 is GTSNPN and CDR2 SVGIG (reference sequence). The CDR3: CAWSRLFFVAGSRDYGYTF. The part of the CDR3 DNA that was read is TGTGCCTGGAGTCGTCTTTTTTTTGTGGCAGGGAGTCGGGACTATGGC.

This clone was counted ten times or more. The read falls 3 residues short of the CDR3 end, and the missing part is taken from the germline J gene. The V call is TRBV4-2, the J call TRBJ2-7; D might be TRBD2 (6 bases). CDR3 length: 17 amino acids. Germline CDR1 reads LGHNA; CDR2 reads YNFKEQ. Trimming removed 4 bases at V and 0 bases at J, with 19 bases between. The CDR3 bases that were read are TGTGCCAGCAGCCGGCAGGACCGGGACTTGAGCTCCTACGAG. Its translation is CASSRQDRDLSSYE. The full CDR3 protein is CASSRQDRDLSSYEQYF.

This clone has at least ten counts. The read comes to an end 3 residues before the CDR3 does, leaving the germline J gene to fill in the end. V gene TRBV15 combines with J gene TRBJ1-5; 9 nucleotides line up with TRBD1. There are 16 residues in the CDR3. Germline values: CDR1 LNHNV, CDR2 YYDKDF (reference sequence). With 2 bases clipped from V and 3 bases from J, the junction kept 5 bases outside the gene matches. CDR3 sequence reads: CATSRPGQGINQPQHF. CDR3 DNA (partial): TGTGCCACCAGCAGACCTGGACAGGGGATCAATCAGCCC. The full variable domain, with the rest looked up from reference TRBV15 and TRBJ1-5, is DAMVIQNPRYQVTQFGKPVTLSCSQTLNHNVMYWYQQKSSQAPKLLFHYYDKDFNNEADTPDNFQSRRPNTSFCFLDIRSPGLGDTAMYLCATSRPGQGINQPQHFGDGTRLSIL.

The sample holds many counts of this clone. The read terminates 3 residues before the CDR3 end, so the remaining end is supplied by the germline J gene. V is TRBV6-2 or TRBV6-3 and J is TRBJ2-2; the D is unclear. Germline loops: CDR1 MNHEY, CDR2 SVGEGT. The CDR3 has 12 amino acids. Deletions cut 8 bases from V and 1 base from J, with 5 bases between. The sequenced part of the CDR3 DNA is TGTGCCAGCTCTAAGAACACCGGGGAG. Translated, it gives CASSKNTGE. The entire CDR3 protein is CASSKNTGELFF.

This clone has at least ten counts. The CDR3: CASTSSGQGAGGYTF. Partial CDR3 DNA: TGTGCCAGCACGAGCTCGGGACAGGGGGCCGGTGGC. The genes are TRBV28 and TRBJ1-2, with 12 bases fitting TRBD1. The read comes to an end 3 residues before the CDR3 does, leaving the germline J gene to fill in the end. Germline lookup yields CDR1 MDHEN and CDR2 SYDVKM. V lost 7 bases, J lost 7 bases, and 10 bases stayed unmatched. The length of the CDR3 is 15 residues.

This clone appeared many times. The read terminates 3 residues ahead of where the CDR3 ends, so the germline J gene completes it. The chain carries TRBV19 and TRBJ2-1; 8 bases map to TRBD2. There are 15 residues in the CDR3. Trimming at V came to 6 bases and at J to 0 bases, leaving 4 bases not matched to a gene. Looked up from germline, CDR1 is LNHDA and CDR2 is SQIVND (reference sequence). The sequenced CDR3 bases are TGTGCCAGTAGCCCCGGGACTAGCTCCTACAATGAG. It translates to CASSPGTSSYNE. The entire CDR3 is CASSPGTSSYNEQFF.

There are many counts of this clone. The CDR3 end falls 3 residues outside the read, so it is completed with the germline J gene. The genes are TRBV12-3 or TRBV12-4 and TRBJ2-1; a weak D match, TRBD1 (6 bases). The ends were cut back, 7 bases at V and 4 bases at J, with 11 bases in the middle. This CDR3 is built from 13 residues. The CDR3: CASTPDRYNEQFF. CDR3 DNA (partial): TGTGCCAGCACCCCGGACAGATACAATGAG.

This clone appeared many times. The sequence runs out 3 residues before the end of the CDR3; the remainder is reconstructed from the germline J gene. The genes are TRBV7-3 and TRBJ2-1, with D perhaps TRBD2 (5 bases). Germline V gene sequence: CDR1 SGHTA, CDR2 FQGTGA. This CDR3 is 14 amino acids long. The V gene lost 5 bases and the J gene lost 4 bases, with 12 bases spanning the gap. CDR3 sequence: CASSPSSNYNEQFF. The part of the CDR3 DNA that was read is TGTGCCAGCAGCCCGTCTAGCAATTACAATGAG.

This clone was detected many times. The CDR3 is cut off 3 residues early in the read; its end comes from the germline J gene. This chain links TRBV7-9 with TRBJ1-1; D may be TRBD1 (5 bases). Germline V gene sequence: CDR1 SEHNR, CDR2 FQNEAQ (reference sequence). The CDR3 is 15 amino acids. Trimming took 1 base from V and 1 from J, leaving 10 bases between them. The chain's CDR3 is CASSLGRAENTEAFF. The sequenced CDR3 bases are TGTGCCAGCAGCTTAGGCAGGGCAGAGAACACTGAA.